The clone carrying this TCR beta chain was observed many times. These data originate in a study of Graves' ophthalmopathy and Graves' hyperthyroidism. TCR beta CDR3 regions were amplified from RNA transcripts. First-round RT-PCR employed HTBI primers, with a second-round multiplex PCR after it. TCRdb reprocessed the multiplex PCR reads via MiXCR and lists one record per CDR3 protein. In the table there are over a million distinct CDR3 sequences, roughly two fifths of which are singletons. Trimming removed 1 base from V and 5 bases from J; junction bases left unmatched: 5. Germline CDR1 SGHTA, CDR2 FQGNSA. The CDR3 extends over 15 amino acids.

Sequencing used peripheral blood or thyroid tissue (not recorded which). The clonotype comes from an adult man with Graves' hyperthyroidism. The V and J genes are TRBV7-2 and TRBJ2-5; 9 nucleotides align to TRBD2. DNA for the CDR3: TGTGCCAGCAGCTTAGGAGCTAGCGGGAAGGAGACCCAGTACTTC. Translation: CASSLGASGKETQYF.